A selection of T cell receptor beta chains follows, all from one sample in a study of blood T cells in healthy people across ages. TCRdb re-called the 5' RACE reads with MiXCR, one entry per CDR3 protein. The table records 1.5 million to 2 million distinct CDR3 sequences, 30% to 40% of them present only once. The sample was blood. These receptors originate from a human donor in good health. Both conserved end residues are trimmed from each CDR3. Not every row has a clone size; where given, it reads once, few, many or a size class.

v_call	clone_size	j_call	cdr3_aa
TRBV28	.	TRBJ2-3	ASSLLQVIDTQY
TRBV7-2	few	TRBJ2-5	ASSLERWRETQY
TRBV29-1	many	TRBJ2-5	SAWGKAGDTQETQY
TRBV7-9	.	TRBJ2-1	ASSLNTGNEQF
TRBV7-9	.	TRBJ2-3	ASSFSSRNTDTQY
TRBV4-3	.	TRBJ1-1	ASSQVMTGSTEAF
TRBV13	.	TRBJ2-1	ASSYMQGEPYNEQF
TRBV20-1	few	TRBJ2-7	SARLAGTSGYEQY
TRBV29-1	many	TRBJ2-7	SVEGTGKEQY
TRBV7-2	.	TRBJ1-5	ASSFRRDSNQPQH
TRBV11-1	.	TRBJ1-1	ASSSWLTRTF
TRBV3-1	.	TRBJ1-4	ASSQVPQEKLF
TRBV18	few	TRBJ1-2	ASSPTGRGYGYT
TRBV4-3	.	TRBJ1-2	ASSPGAARVYGCT
TRBV20-1	.	TRBJ2-1	SARLVPPSYNEQF
TRBV6-5	many	TRBJ2-7	ASSYSRGPYEQY
TRBV6-5	once	TRBJ1-6	ASSYQYISSYNSPLH
TRBV4-3	few	TRBJ2-3	ASSQGPGAGTDTQY
TRBV7-8	few	TRBJ1-6	ASSLNPADSPLH
TRBV24-1	many	TRBJ2-3	ATSDSRGVNTQY
TRBV11-2	many	TRBJ2-3	ASSPVGGGTDTQY
TRBV6-1	.	TRBJ1-5	ASTGGGQPQH
TRBV29-1	few	TRBJ1-5	SVGTGEAPDQPQH
TRBV4-2	.	TRBJ1-2	ASSQETGKHGYT
TRBV29-1	many	TRBJ2-4	SVRGQLVKNIQY
TRBV29-1	few	TRBJ1-2	SVAGADYGYT
TRBV29-1	.	TRBJ2-1	SARADPGQDNEQF
TRBV20-1	.	TRBJ2-7	SVRPGGTTYGQY